This T cell receptor (beta chain) was retrieved from a study of shared clonotypes between healthy human individuals. At the level of the study: Per donor, CD8 memory used one plate, CD8 naive used two, CD4 memory used three and CD4 naive used three. Regarding the study as a whole: Between a handful of donors, naive CD4 clonotypes were shared at a level of about 5%. It was anticipated that sequencing depth would influence how many clonotypes donors shared.

Concerning this clone itself: Its antigen is unidentified.

Splitting of each subset's genomic DNA was done evenly across several immunoSEQ plates. Libraries were prepared by immunoSEQ multiplex PCR; TCRdb keeps only in-frame clonotypes and omits some of them. The data contain millions of clones, 85% to 95% of them singletons. The germline V gene has CDR1 SGHDT and CDR2 YYEEEE. Trimming removed 4 bases at V and 0 bases at J, with 5 bases between. The CDR3 is 13 residues long. Terminally differentiated effector memory CD45RA+ cells were excluded by CCR7 positive selection of CD45RO-negative cells. What was sequenced was naive CD8+ T cells from PBMCs. The genes are TRBV5-6 and TRBJ1-3; no reliable D call. This TCR derives from a man in his late teens or twenties in good health. Some clones in this sample may be carry-over from other donors' samples. The CDR3 sequence is CASSPGSGNTIYF. DNA of the CDR3: TGTGCCAGCAGCCCGGGCTCTGGAAACACCATATATTTT.